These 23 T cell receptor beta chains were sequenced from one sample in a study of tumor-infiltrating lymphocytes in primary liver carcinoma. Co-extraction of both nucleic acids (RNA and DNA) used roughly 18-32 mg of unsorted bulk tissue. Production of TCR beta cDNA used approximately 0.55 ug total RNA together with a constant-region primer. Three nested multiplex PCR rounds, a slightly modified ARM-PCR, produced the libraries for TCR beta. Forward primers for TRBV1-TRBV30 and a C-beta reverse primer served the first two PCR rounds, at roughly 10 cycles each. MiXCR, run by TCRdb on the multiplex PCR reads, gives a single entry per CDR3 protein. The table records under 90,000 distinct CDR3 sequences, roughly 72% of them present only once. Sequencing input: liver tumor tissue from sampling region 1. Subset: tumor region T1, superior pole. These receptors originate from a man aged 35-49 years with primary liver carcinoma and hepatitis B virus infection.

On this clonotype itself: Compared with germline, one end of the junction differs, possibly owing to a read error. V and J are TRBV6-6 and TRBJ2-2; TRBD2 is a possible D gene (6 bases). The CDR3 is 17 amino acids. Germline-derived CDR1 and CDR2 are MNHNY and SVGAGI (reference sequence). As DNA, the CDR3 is TGTGCCAACAGTTACCCCGGCAGTGGGGGGACGGCCGGGGAGCTGTTTTTT. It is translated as CANSYPGSGGTAGELFF.

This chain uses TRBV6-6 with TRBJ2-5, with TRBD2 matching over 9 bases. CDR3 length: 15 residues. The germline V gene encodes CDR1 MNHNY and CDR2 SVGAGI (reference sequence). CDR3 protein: CISSYGTSFGETQYF. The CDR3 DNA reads TGTATCAGCAGTTACGGGACTAGCTTTGGGGAGACCCAGTACTTC.

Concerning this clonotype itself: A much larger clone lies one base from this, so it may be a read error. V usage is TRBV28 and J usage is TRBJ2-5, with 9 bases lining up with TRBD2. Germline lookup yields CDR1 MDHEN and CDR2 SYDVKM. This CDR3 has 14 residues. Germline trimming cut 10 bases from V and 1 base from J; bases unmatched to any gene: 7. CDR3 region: CANRLTSGQETQYF. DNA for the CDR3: TGTGCCAACAGATTGACTAGCGGCCAAGAGACCCAGTACTTC.

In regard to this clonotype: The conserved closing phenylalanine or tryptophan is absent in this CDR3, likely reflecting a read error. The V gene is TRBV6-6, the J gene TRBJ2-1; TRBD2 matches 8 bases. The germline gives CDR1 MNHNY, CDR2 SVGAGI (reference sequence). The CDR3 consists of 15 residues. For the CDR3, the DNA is TGTGTCAGCAGTTTCGGTAGCGGGGATTGCAATGAGCAGTTCCTC. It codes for CVSSFGSGDCNEQFL.

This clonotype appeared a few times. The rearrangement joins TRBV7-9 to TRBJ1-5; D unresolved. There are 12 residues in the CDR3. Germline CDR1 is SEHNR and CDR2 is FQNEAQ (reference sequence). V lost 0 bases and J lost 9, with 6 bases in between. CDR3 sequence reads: CASSLASRPQHF. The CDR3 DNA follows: TGTGCCAGCAGCTTAGCGAGTCGGCCCCAGCATTTT.

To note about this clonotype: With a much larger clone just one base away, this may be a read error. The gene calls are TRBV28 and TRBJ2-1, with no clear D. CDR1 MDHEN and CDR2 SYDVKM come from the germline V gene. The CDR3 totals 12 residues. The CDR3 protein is CASSFRNNGQFF. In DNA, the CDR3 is TGTGCCAGCAGTTTTAGGAACAATGGGCAGTTCTTC.

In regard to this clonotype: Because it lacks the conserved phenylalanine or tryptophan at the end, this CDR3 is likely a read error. The CDR3 DNA is TGTGCCAGCAGGCCTACGTCAAATCAGCCCCAGCATTCT. Translating it yields CASRPTSNQPQHS. This chain joins TRBV6-6 and TRBJ1-5; D unclear. The CDR3 runs to 13 residues. Trimming shortened V by 6 bases and J by 4 bases, and 10 bases separated the two germline ends. Germline V gene data show CDR1 as MNHNY and CDR2 as SVGAGI (reference sequence).

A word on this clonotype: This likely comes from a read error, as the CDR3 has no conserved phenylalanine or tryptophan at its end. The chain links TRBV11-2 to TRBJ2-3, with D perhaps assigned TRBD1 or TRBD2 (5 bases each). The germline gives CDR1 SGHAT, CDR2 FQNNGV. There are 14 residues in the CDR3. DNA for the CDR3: TGTGCAAGCAGCATTCGGGACAGCACAGATACGCAGTATCTT. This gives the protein CASSIRDSTDTQYL.

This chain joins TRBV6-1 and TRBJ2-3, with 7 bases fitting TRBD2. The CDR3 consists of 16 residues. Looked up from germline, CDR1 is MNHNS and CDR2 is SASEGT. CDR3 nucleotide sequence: TGTGCTACCACTCAATTAGCGGGTTTAACCACAGATACGCAGTATTTT. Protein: CATTQLAGLTTDTQYF.

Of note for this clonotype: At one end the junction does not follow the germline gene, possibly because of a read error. The CDR3 loop reads CASRSWDSAHQGTHYF. The CDR3 bases are TGTGCCAGCAGATCCTGGGACTCGGCCCACCAAGGGACCCACTACTTC. J is TRBJ2-5 and V is TRBV11-2; D is perhaps TRBD2 (6 bases). Germline CDR1 SGHAT, CDR2 FQNNGV. The CDR3 is 16 amino acids.

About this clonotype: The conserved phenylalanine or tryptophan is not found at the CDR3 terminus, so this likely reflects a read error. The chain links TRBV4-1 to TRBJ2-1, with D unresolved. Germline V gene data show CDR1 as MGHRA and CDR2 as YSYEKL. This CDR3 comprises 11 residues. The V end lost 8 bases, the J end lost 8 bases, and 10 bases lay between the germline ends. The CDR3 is CASVVGYEQFS. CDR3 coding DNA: TGCGCCAGCGTAGTAGGGTATGAGCAGTTCTCC.

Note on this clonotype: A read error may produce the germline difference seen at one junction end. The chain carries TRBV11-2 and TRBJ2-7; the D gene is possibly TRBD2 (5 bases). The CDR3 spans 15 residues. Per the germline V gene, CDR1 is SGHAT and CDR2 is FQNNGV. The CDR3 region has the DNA TGTGCCAGCAGCCCATCTGTGGGAGTATCCTACAAGCAGTACTTC. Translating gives CASSPSVGVSYKQYF.

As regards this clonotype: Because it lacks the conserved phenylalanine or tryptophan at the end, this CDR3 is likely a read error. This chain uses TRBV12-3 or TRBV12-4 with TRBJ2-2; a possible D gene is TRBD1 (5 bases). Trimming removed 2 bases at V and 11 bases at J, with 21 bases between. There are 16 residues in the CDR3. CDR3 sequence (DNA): TGTGCCAGCAGTTTATACCCAGGGTCCAACACCTGTGAGCTGTTTTCT. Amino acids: CASSLYPGSNTCELFS.

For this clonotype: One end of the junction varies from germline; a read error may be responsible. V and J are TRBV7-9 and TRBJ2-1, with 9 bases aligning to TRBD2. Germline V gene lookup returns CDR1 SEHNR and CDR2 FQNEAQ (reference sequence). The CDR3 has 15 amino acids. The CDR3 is CVSSQRLAVYNEQFF. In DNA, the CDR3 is TGTGTCAGCAGCCAACGACTAGCGGTCTACAATGAGCAATTCTTC.

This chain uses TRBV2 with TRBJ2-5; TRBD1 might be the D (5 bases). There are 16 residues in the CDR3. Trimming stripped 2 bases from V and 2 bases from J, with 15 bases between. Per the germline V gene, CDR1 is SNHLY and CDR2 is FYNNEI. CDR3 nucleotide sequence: TGTGCCAGCAGTGAAACGGCTGGTTCAGGGCAAGAGACCCAGTACTTC. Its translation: CASSETAGSGQETQYF.

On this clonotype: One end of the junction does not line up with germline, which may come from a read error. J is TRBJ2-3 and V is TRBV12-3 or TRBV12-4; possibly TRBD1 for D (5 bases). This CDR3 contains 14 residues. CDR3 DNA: TGTGCCAGCAGTTTAGGGCAGGGCACATATACGAAGTATTTT. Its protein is CASSLGQGTYTKYF.

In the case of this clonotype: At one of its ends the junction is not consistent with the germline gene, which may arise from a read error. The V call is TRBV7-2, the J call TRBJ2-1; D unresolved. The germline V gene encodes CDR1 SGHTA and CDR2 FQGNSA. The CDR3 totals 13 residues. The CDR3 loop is CASSSTFNNVQFF. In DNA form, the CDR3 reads TGTGCCAGCAGCTCGACTTTTAACAATGTGCAGTTCTTC. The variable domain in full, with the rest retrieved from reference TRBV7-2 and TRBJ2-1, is GAGVSQSPSNKVTEKGKDVELRCDPISGHTALYWYRQSLGQGLEFLIYFQGNSAPDKSGLPSDRFSAERTGGSVSTLTIQRTQQEDSAVYLCASSSTFNNVQFFGPGTRLTVL.

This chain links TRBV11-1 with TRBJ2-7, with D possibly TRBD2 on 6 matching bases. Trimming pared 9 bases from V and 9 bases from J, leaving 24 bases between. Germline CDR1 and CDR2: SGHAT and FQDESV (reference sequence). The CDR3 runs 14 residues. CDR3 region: CASIPDYQASAQYF. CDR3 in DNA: TGTGCCAGTATCCCGGACTACCAAGCCAGCGCGCAGTACTTC.

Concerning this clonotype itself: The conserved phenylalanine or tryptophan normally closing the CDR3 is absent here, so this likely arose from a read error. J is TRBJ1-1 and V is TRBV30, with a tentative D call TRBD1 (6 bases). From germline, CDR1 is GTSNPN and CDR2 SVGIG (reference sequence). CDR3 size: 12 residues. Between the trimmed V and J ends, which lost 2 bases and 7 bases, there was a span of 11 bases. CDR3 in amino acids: CAWSPGAGEAFL. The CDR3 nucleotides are TGTGCCTGGAGTCCGGGGGCCGGTGAAGCTTTCCTT.

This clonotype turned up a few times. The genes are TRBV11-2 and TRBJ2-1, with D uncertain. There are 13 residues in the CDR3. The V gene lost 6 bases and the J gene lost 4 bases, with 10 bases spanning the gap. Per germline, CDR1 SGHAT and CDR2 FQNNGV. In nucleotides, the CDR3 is TGTGCCAGCAGGGTGGTGGGATACAATGAGCAGTTCTTC. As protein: CASRVVGYNEQFF.

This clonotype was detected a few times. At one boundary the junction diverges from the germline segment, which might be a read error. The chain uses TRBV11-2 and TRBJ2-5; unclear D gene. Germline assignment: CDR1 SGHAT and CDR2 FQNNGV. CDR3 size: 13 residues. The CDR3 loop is CASSLEVGETQYF. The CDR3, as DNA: TGTGCCAGCAGCTTAGAGGTTGGAGAGACCCAGTATTTC.

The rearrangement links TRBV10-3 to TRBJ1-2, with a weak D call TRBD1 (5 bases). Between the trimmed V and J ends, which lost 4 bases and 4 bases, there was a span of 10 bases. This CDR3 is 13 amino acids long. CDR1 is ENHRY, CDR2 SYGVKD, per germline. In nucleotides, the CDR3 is TGTGCCATCAGTGTAGGGGAAGGCTATGGCTACACCTTC. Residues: CAISVGEGYGYTF.

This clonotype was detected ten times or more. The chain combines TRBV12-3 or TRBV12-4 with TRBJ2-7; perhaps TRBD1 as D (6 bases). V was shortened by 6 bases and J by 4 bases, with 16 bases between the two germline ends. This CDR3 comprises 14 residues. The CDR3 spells CASSSTGTLYEQYF. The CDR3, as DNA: TGTGCCAGCAGCTCAACAGGGACACTATACGAGCAGTACTTC.